This T cell receptor beta chain was found in a study of response to subunit inactivated influenza vaccine. MiXCR, applied by TCRdb to the RT-PCR reads, yields one record per CDR3 protein. Of 650,000 or so distinct CDR3 sequences in the sample, 14% were seen once. Notes on the study in general: New T cells are recruited in small numbers by each seasonal influenza vaccination, according to the authors' suggestion.

Concerning this clonotype: Its specificity is not known.

The CDR3 has 14 residues. V gave up 2 bases and J gave up 6 bases; unmatched junction bases: 2. CDR1 is MNHEY, CDR2 SVGAGI, per germline. The chain has TRBV6-5 and TRBJ2-5, with 11 bases lining up with TRBD2. This TCR was sampled from a man in his fifties who received an inactivated influenza vaccine. This material consisted of PBMCs from blood, taken 14 to 15 days before vaccination. The DNA of the CDR3 is TGTGCCAGCAGTTACCTAGCGGGGGGCCAGACCCAGTACTTC. This codes for CASSYLAGGQTQYF.